This T cell receptor (beta chain) was obtained from a study of CD8+ T cells in alopecia areata. Overall study: It was roughly 7-10-week-old female C3H/HeJ mice that received skin from roughly 6-12-month-old C3H/HeJ graft donors with spontaneous alopecia.

Following RNA extraction, reverse transcription yielded cDNA that acted as the sequencing template. Sequenced by immunoSEQ multiplex PCR; TCRdb stores in-frame clones only, minus some. The repertoire shows under 350,000 clones, none seen only once; the top ten take approximately 1.2%. This CDR3 comprises 14 residues. The germline CDR1 and CDR2 sequences are FNHDT and SITEND (reference sequence). This clone was observed a few times. Genes here carry mouse names. The CDR3 end is not reached by the read, which stops 4 residues before it; the germline J gene fills it in. Using CD4, CD8alpha, NKG2D, NKG2ACE and other markers, pooled cutaneous lymph node cells were sorted.

The chain is built from TRBV19 and TRBJ1-2, with D possibly TRBD1 on 6 matching bases. The receptor comes from a C3H/HeJ mouse with alopecia areata. The strain's MHC haplotype is H2-k. Sequencing was performed on CD4+ T cells sorted from a lymph node. The CDR3 protein is CASSRLGGRDDYTF. The sequenced CDR3 bases are TGTGCCAGCAGTCGACTGGGGGGGCGCGAC.